The 4 T cell receptor beta chains given below trace back to one sample, sequenced in a study of Ad26.COV2.S vaccination and SARS-CoV-2 variants. The sample's treatment: around 19 received Ad26.COV2.S at low or high dose, single or two shots; about five received placebo; per-sample allocation not given. Samples analyzed were those drawn on day 63 after the first vaccine or placebo injection. This table comes from immunoSEQ multiplex PCR, and its TCRdb copy is limited to in-frame clones, with some not included. Counted here are 400,000 to 450,000 clones, approximately 92% occurring once; the ten biggest clones make up 9% to 15%. Material: peripheral blood, obtained in a trial of Ad26.COV2.S vaccine versus placebo. The receptors stem from a person aged 18-65 years who received the Ad26.COV2.S COVID-19 vaccine or a placebo.

Of note for this clone: This sample includes further DNA sequences coding for the same CDR3. This chain uses TRBV4-2 with TRBJ2-3, with TRBD1 matching over 8 bases. With 4 bases clipped from V and 1 base from J, the junction kept 4 bases outside the gene matches. This CDR3 is built from 15 residues. In germline, CDR1 is LGHNA, CDR2 YNFKEQ. The CDR3 DNA reads as TGTGCCAGCAGCCCACCGGGACAGGGCACAGATACGCAGTATTTT. It translates to CASSPPGQGTDTQYF.

This sequence joins TRBV6-5 and TRBJ2-7, with D hard to call. The CDR3 has 13 residues. The V end lost 7 bases, the J end lost 3 bases, and 13 bases lay between the germline ends. The germline V gene has CDR1 MNHEY and CDR2 SVGAGI. The CDR3 DNA follows: TGTGCCAGCACGGTGGCAAGAAACTACGAGCAGTACTTC. Protein sequence: CASTVARNYEQYF.

V usage is TRBV27 and J usage is TRBJ1-1; TRBD1 aligns across 9 bases. Germline V gives CDR1 MNHEY, CDR2 SMNVEV (reference sequence). The junction had 4 bases not matched to a gene; V was cut back by 4 bases and J by 4 bases. The CDR3 extends over 14 amino acids. This CDR3 reads CASSSVTGGTEAFF. CDR3 nucleotide sequence: TGTGCCAGCAGTTCGGTGACAGGGGGCACTGAAGCTTTCTTT.

This clone was picked up one time. The J gene is TRBJ2-7, the V gene TRBV21-1; the tabulated D call, TRBD2, remains unverified against the DNA. TRBV21-1 is a known pseudogene. This CDR3 has 16 amino acids. The CDR3 nucleotides read TGTGCCAGCAGCAAAGGAGGCGGGAGGTTTCCCTACGAGCAGTACTTC. Amino acid sequence: CASSKGGGRFPYEQYF.